One and the same sample provided the 3 T cell receptor beta chains below, sequenced in a study of blood T cell repertoires in COVID-19. Sequenced by immunoSEQ multiplex PCR; TCRdb stores in-frame clones only, minus some. This sample yields 120,000 to 150,000 clones, of which 80% to 90% are seen a single time; around 4.5% belongs to the top ten. Material: peripheral blood. The origin of the receptors is a woman aged 40 to 50 with acute or convalescent COVID-19.

The count of this clone is one. This chain uses TRBV6-5 with TRBJ1-1, with a tentative D call TRBD1 (6 bases). Germline V CDR1 and CDR2: MNHEY, SVGAGI. The V end lost 6 bases, the J end lost 7 bases, and 21 bases lay between the germline ends. This CDR3 is built from 15 residues. The CDR3 region is CASRDRDTLIGEAFF. CDR3 DNA sequence: TGTGCCAGCAGGGACCGGGACACCCTGATCGGTGAAGCTTTCTTT.

This clone was picked up one time. The chain combines TRBV19 with TRBJ2-2; 10 nucleotides agree with TRBD2. V lost 3 bases to trimming and J lost 5 bases; unmatched junction nucleotides: 15. The germline gives CDR1 LNHDA, CDR2 SQIVND (reference sequence). CDR3 length equals 19 residues. CDR3 in DNA: TGTGCCAGTAGTATGTGGGGATCTGGCCTAGCGGGGGTGACCGGGGAGCTGTTTTTT. It codes for CASSMWGSGLAGVTGELFF. The full variable domain, with the rest looked up from reference TRBV19 and TRBJ2-2, is DGGITQSPKYLFRKEGQNVTLSCEQNLNHDAMYWYRQDPGQGLRLIYYSQIVNDFQKGDIAEGYSVSREKKESFPLTVTSAQKNPTAFYLCASSMWGSGLAGVTGELFFGEGSRLTVL.

The V gene is TRBV5-1, the J gene TRBJ1-1, with TRBD1 matching 8 bases. The CDR3 sequence is 15 residues long. V lost 2 bases and J lost 3; bases outside the gene matches: 6. CDR1 and CDR2 from the germline V gene are SGHRS and YFSETQ. The CDR3 region has the DNA TGCGCCAGCAGCTTCTCCTTGACAGGGGACACTGAAGCTTTCTTT. This codes for CASSFSLTGDTEAFF.